The sequence of this T cell receptor (beta chain) was determined in a study of CD8+CD57+ T cells in acquired aplastic anemia. At the level of the study: CD4+ and CD8+ cells, once sorted, gave DNA averaging about 3 ug.

This clonotype was detected many times. Its matching antigen is unknown. Notes on the study in general: Patients and controls shared some 30 CD8+ CDR3 sequences. Statistical testing detected no significant gap in CD8+ Simpson's diversity between patients and controls.

CDR1 and CDR2 (germline): SGHAT, FQNNGV. The CDR3 sequence is 16 residues long. With 5 bases clipped from V and 2 bases from J, the junction kept 5 bases outside the gene matches. Individuals selected for sequencing had exhibited CD8+CD57+ cell expansion on flow cytometry. Each of the patients presented with severe acquired aplastic anemia. The use of genomic DNA as template underpinned the TCR beta VDJ and CDR3 profiling. One entry per CDR3 protein results from TCRdb running MiXCR on the reads. The sample has hundreds of thousands of distinct CDR3 sequences, about a third seen once; the top ten hold around 0.82%.

This clonotype was obtained from a human donor with aplastic anemia. The chain employs TRBV11-2 and TRBJ1-5; the match to TRBD1 covers 11 bases. Input material: sorted CD4+, CD8+, or CD8+CD57+ T cells (not recorded which) from PBMCs. As DNA, the CDR3 is TGTGCCAGCAGCAGGACAGGGGGCGTCGGCAATCAGCCCCAGCATTTT. This encodes CASSRTGGVGNQPQHF.